This T cell receptor beta chain was sequenced for a study of blood T cell repertoires in COVID-19. For the study at large: From T cells, B-cell-depleted T cells, or PBMCs came the material, which was cDNA or gDNA.

The protocol was immunoSEQ multiplex PCR, while the TCRdb copy is restricted to in-frame clones and leaves out a portion. The table records 360,000 or so clones, around 87% of them present only once. The receptor comes from a man aged 18 to 30 with active or convalescent COVID-19. The sample was peripheral blood.

The CDR3 DNA reads TGTGCCAGCAGTTCCAGACAGGGTTCGACCCACGAGCAGTACTTC. Translating it yields CASSSRQGSTHEQYF. The chain links TRBV27 to TRBJ2-7; 7 nucleotides agree with TRBD1. Trimming cost V 4 bases and J 5 bases; bases outside gene matches: 11. CDR1 MNHEY and CDR2 SMNVEV come from the germline V gene (reference sequence). The CDR3 is 15 amino acids.